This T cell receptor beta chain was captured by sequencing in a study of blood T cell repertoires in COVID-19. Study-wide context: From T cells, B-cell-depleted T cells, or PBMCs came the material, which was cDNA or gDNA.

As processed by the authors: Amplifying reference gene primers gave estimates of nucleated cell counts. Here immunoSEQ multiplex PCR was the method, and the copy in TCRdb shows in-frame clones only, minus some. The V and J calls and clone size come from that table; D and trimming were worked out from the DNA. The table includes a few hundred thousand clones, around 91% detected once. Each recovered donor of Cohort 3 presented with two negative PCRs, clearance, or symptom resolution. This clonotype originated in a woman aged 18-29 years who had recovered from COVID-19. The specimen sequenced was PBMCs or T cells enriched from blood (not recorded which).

The CDR3 loop reads CASSQTGQGVYGYTF. CDR3 sequence (DNA): TGTGCCAGCAGCCAAACGGGACAGGGGGTCTATGGCTACACCTTC. V gene TRBV4-2 combines with J gene TRBJ1-2; 11 bases are shared with TRBD1. The CDR3 runs to 15 residues. The germline gives CDR1 LGHNA, CDR2 YNFKEQ. The V and J ends lost 2 bases and 4 bases, in that order; junction bases with no gene match: 3.